Below are 17 T cell receptor beta chains sequenced from a single sample in a study of blood T cell repertoires in COVID-19. TCRdb's copy holds only in-frame clones and misses some; the assay was immunoSEQ multiplex PCR. The data contain some 87,000 clones, about four fifths of them singletons. The specimen was peripheral blood. The receptors were sampled from an elderly man with active or convalescent COVID-19.

The genes are TRBV18 and TRBJ1-2; D uncertain. The CDR3 is made up of 13 amino acids. CDR1 and CDR2 from the germline V gene are KGHSH and LQKENI. Trimming removed 6 bases from V and 2 bases from J, with 10 bases in between. CDR3 DNA sequence: TGTGCCAGCTCTGAGACGGAGAACTATGGCTACACCTTC. Encoded protein: CASSETENYGYTF.

This chain uses TRBV28 with TRBJ1-5, with 7 bases aligning to TRBD1. The CDR3 loop spans 14 amino acids. Germline CDR1 is MDHEN and CDR2 is SYDVKM. Losses at the gene ends were 5 bases for V and 6 bases for J; bases not matched to a gene: 7. The CDR3 nucleotides read TGTGCCAGCAGTACATGGACAGGCGCTCAGCCCCAGCATTTT. It encodes CASSTWTGAQPQHF.

CDR3 protein: CASSIDPRADQPQHF. CDR3 sequence (DNA): TGTGCCAGTAGTATAGATCCCAGGGCTGATCAGCCCCAGCATTTT. V is TRBV19 and J is TRBJ1-5; weak D call: TRBD1 (5 bases). The V end was cut by 0 bases, the J end by 5 bases, with 11 bases between. The CDR3 runs to 15 residues. Per the germline V gene, CDR1 is LNHDA and CDR2 is SQIVND (reference sequence).

The chain employs TRBV5-4 and TRBJ2-7; tentatively, D is TRBD1 (5 bases). The germline V and J ends were trimmed by 5 bases and 6 bases, with 9 bases remaining between them. The CDR3 totals 11 residues. CDR1 and CDR2 (germline): SGHNT, YYREEE (reference sequence). The CDR3 DNA is TGTGCCAGCAGTTCTCAGGGCGAGCAGTACTTC. It yields the protein CASSSQGEQYF.

The V and J genes are TRBV20-1 and TRBJ1-1; D may be TRBD1 (6 bases). The CDR3 loop spans 11 amino acids. V was cut by 7 bases and J by 3 bases, with 9 bases left in between. Germline CDR1 DFQATT, CDR2 SNEGSKA (reference sequence). This CDR3 is CSGGRDTEAFF. The DNA of the CDR3 is TGCAGTGGGGGGCGCGACACTGAAGCTTTCTTT.

This rearrangement joins TRBV6-5 to TRBJ1-1; D possibly corresponds to TRBD1 (6 bases). V was shortened by 6 bases and J by 3 bases, with 11 bases between the two germline ends. CDR3 size: 13 residues. CDR1 is MNHEY and CDR2 is SVGAGI in the germline V gene. CDR3 DNA: TGTGCCAGCAGGAACAGGGAGCACACTGAAGCTTTCTTT. It is translated as CASRNREHTEAFF.

The rearrangement joins TRBV7-7 to TRBJ2-3; D is ambiguous. The germline V gene encodes CDR1 SSHAT and CDR2 FNYEAQ (reference sequence). V lost 1 base and J 3 bases, leaving 11 bases between the germline ends. The CDR3 has 15 amino acids. CDR3 sequence reads: CASSLGVMETDTQYF. CDR3 DNA sequence: TGTGCCAGCAGCTTAGGGGTGATGGAGACAGATACGCAGTATTTT.

In its sample, this clone was seen once. The chain joins TRBV19 to TRBJ1-2; 7 positions agree with TRBD1. This CDR3 spans 14 amino acids. V dropped 9 bases and J dropped 7; count of bases not matched to a gene: 14. Germline V CDR1 and CDR2: LNHDA, SQIVND (reference sequence). CDR3 protein: CASNLRQGQRGYTF. DNA for the CDR3: TGTGCCAGCAATCTTAGACAGGGACAGCGTGGCTACACCTTC. Full variable domain (missing parts from reference TRBV19 and TRBJ1-2): DGGITQSPKYLFRKEGQNVTLSCEQNLNHDAMYWYRQDPGQGLRLIYYSQIVNDFQKGDIAEGYSVSREKKESFPLTVTSAQKNPTAFYLCASNLRQGQRGYTFGSGTRLTVV.

This chain uses TRBV5-8 with TRBJ1-1; TRBD1 is a possible D gene (5 bases). The CDR3 contains 16 residues. V lost 4 bases to trimming and J lost 6 bases, with 22 bases between them. CDR1 and CDR2 from the germline V gene are SGHTS and YDEGEE. CDR3 nucleotide sequence: TGTGCCAGCAGCAGGCCTGGAGGGGTCGGTAGATCTGAAGCTTTCTTT. It encodes CASSRPGGVGRSEAFF. Combining the CDR3 with reference TRBV5-8 and TRBJ1-1 gives the whole variable domain EAGVTQSPTHLIKTRGQQATLRCSPISGHTSVYWYQQALGLGLQFLLWYDEGEERNRGNFPPRFSGRQFPNYSSELNVNALELEDSALYLCASSRPGGVGRSEAFFGQGTRLTVV.

The chain couples TRBV3-1 (or the pseudogene TRBV3-2) to TRBJ1-1; tentative D call: TRBD1 (6 bases). The length of the CDR3 is 12 residues. Germline-derived CDR1 and CDR2 are LGHDT and YNNKEL (reference sequence). V gave up 4 bases and J gave up 10 bases, with 13 bases separating them. This chain's CDR3 is CASSLRGLGAFF. For the CDR3, the DNA is TGTGCCAGCAGCCTAAGGGGGTTAGGAGCTTTCTTT.

The chain carries TRBV6-6 and TRBJ1-6; 7 bases map to TRBD1. Trimming removed 5 bases from V and 14 bases from J; junction bases left unmatched: 12. This CDR3 region has 14 residues. Germline V gene data show CDR1 as MNHNY and CDR2 as SVGAGI (reference sequence). CDR3 sequence reads: CASSITGTVIALHF. The CDR3 region has the DNA TGTGCCAGCAGTATAACCGGGACAGTCATTGCCCTCCACTTT.

The CDR3 here is CASSRGQAQPQHF. The DNA for the CDR3 is TGTGCCAGTAGCCGGGGACAGGCGCAGCCCCAGCATTTT. The chain combines TRBV19 with TRBJ1-5; TRBD1 aligns across 8 bases. Germline V lookup: CDR1 LNHDA, CDR2 SQIVND (reference sequence). This CDR3 region has 13 residues. Trimming took 6 bases from V and 7 from J; bases not matched to a gene: 5.

This sequence joins TRBV7-9 and TRBJ1-5, with 9 bases aligning to TRBD1. V lost 5 bases, J lost 5 bases, and 1 base stayed unmatched. Germline CDR1 is SEHNR and CDR2 is FQNEAQ (reference sequence). The CDR3 is 13 residues long. For the CDR3, the DNA is TGTGCCAGCAGCCGGACAGGGGATCAGCCCCAGCATTTT. This translates into CASSRTGDQPQHF.

The rearrangement uses TRBV6-4 and TRBJ2-1; D is unclear. The CDR3 runs to 13 residues. Per germline, CDR1 MRHNA and CDR2 SNTAGT. V gave up 6 bases and J gave up 7 bases, with 13 bases separating them. CDR3 region: CASSPSHGNEQFF. DNA of the CDR3: TGTGCCAGCAGCCCATCCCACGGGAATGAGCAGTTCTTC.

This rearrangement joins TRBV14 to TRBJ2-7; D uncertain. V lost 6 bases and J lost 0, with 12 bases in between. Germline loops: CDR1 SGHDN, CDR2 FVKESK. The CDR3 covers 14 residues. DNA of the CDR3: TGTGCCAGCAGTCGAGGCCGAAACTCCTACGAGCAGTACTTC. This sequence encodes CASSRGRNSYEQYF.

CDR3 nucleotides: TGCGCCAGCAGCTTGGCCAGGGAGGGACCCGGGGCCAACGTCCTGACTTTC. Encoded protein: CASSLAREGPGANVLTF. The chain is built from TRBV5-1 and TRBJ2-6; 7 nucleotides match TRBD2. The trim removed 0 bases at V and 4 bases at J, leaving 7 bases unmatched. This CDR3 is built from 17 residues. Germline values: CDR1 SGHRS, CDR2 YFSETQ.

The chain links TRBV7-8 to TRBJ2-7, with TRBD1 matching over 8 bases. The J segment lost 6 bases and the V segment lost 5 bases, leaving 21 bases of the junction unmatched. Germline CDR1 and CDR2: SGHVS and FQNEAQ. The CDR3 sequence is 18 residues long. The CDR3 DNA reads TGTGCCAGCAGCCCACGCCGCGGAACACAGGGGGTGGATGGCGAGCAGTACTTC. Its translation: CASSPRRGTQGVDGEQYF.